Listed here are 9 T cell receptor beta chains from one sample, sequenced in a study of T cells in localized non-small cell lung cancer. Profiling relied on immunoSEQ multiplex PCR, and the TCRdb table lists in-frame clones only, not all of them. Among some 4,500 clones listed, over 20% were seen once. The source was lung tumor tissue, collected before any cancer treatment. The origin of the receptors is a female donor older than 55 with stage I lung adenocarcinoma.

The chain is built from TRBV11-3 and TRBJ2-2; D remains unclear. V gave up 5 bases and J gave up 1 base, with 14 bases separating them. Per the germline V gene, CDR1 is SGHNT and CDR2 is YENEEA. The CDR3 has 16 residues. This chain's CDR3 is CASSIGISRNTGELFF. The CDR3 region has the DNA TGTGCCAGCAGCATAGGTATTAGTCGGAACACCGGGGAGCTGTTTTTT.

This chain links TRBV18 with TRBJ2-5; D gene ambiguous. This CDR3 region has 14 residues. Trimming left V 4 bases short and J 3 bases short, with 12 bases between. In germline, CDR1 is KGHSH, CDR2 LQKENI. The CDR3 DNA reads TGTGCCAGCTCACTTCCAAAGGATGAAGAGACCCAGTACTTC. It specifies CASSLPKDEETQYF. Using reference TRBV18 and TRBJ2-5 for the parts outside the CDR3, the full variable domain is NAGVMQNPRHLVRRRGQEARLRCSPMKGHSHVYWYRQLPEEGLKFMVYLQKENIIDESGMPKERFSAEFPKEGPSILRIQQVVRGDSAAYFCASSLPKDEETQYFGPGTRLLVL.

This clone showed up many times. This chain's CDR3 is CASSLEGRGDEQYF. In nucleotides, the CDR3 is TGTGCCAGCAGCTTAGAGGGCAGGGGGGACGAGCAGTACTTC. This chain uses TRBV11-3 with TRBJ2-7; the D gene is possibly TRBD1 (7 bases). This CDR3 region has 14 residues. The germline V gene encodes CDR1 SGHNT and CDR2 YENEEA. V gave up 0 bases and J gave up 5 bases, with 11 bases separating them. The full variable domain, rest sourced from reference TRBV11-3 and TRBJ2-7, is EAGVVQSPRYKIIEKKQPVAFWCNPISGHNTLYWYLQNLGQGPELLIRYENEEAVDDSQLPKDRFSAERLKGVDSTLKIQPAELGDSAVYLCASSLEGRGDEQYFGPGTRLTVT.

The sample holds a few counts of this clone. The chain combines TRBV6-8 with TRBJ1-1; D may be TRBD1 (6 bases). Trimming pared 8 bases from V and 3 bases from J, leaving 13 bases between. CDR3 length: 13 residues. Germline lookup yields CDR1 MNHGY and CDR2 SAAAGT. CDR3 coding DNA: TGTGCCAGCCAGGGGCGGGGGGACACTGAAGCTTTCTTT. Translating gives CASQGRGDTEAFF.

This clone is medium-sized within its sample. For the CDR3, the DNA is TGTGCCAGCAGCTCTCATTTGAGGGTTAACACCGGGGAGCTGTTTTTT. It codes for CASSSHLRVNTGELFF. The genes are TRBV11-3 and TRBJ2-2; possibly TRBD2 for D (5 bases). The V end lost 4 bases, the J end lost 2 bases, and 14 bases lay between the germline ends. The CDR3 length is 16 residues. Germline CDR1 and CDR2: SGHNT and YENEEA.

In its sample, this clone was seen a few times. The V gene is TRBV9, the J gene TRBJ1-2; tentative D call: TRBD1 (5 bases). The CDR3 length is 15 residues. The V gene lost 3 bases and the J gene lost 0 bases, with 12 bases spanning the gap. Germline V gene lookup returns CDR1 SGDLS and CDR2 YYNGEE. In nucleotides, the CDR3 is TGTGCCAGCAGCGGAAGGGACTTTACTAACTATGGCTACACCTTC. This encodes CASSGRDFTNYGYTF.

The gene calls are TRBV10-3 and TRBJ2-7, with 7 bases that match TRBD2. V trimming: 10 bases; J trimming: 0 bases; junction bases outside the gene matches: 9. The CDR3 has 14 amino acids. In germline, CDR1 is ENHRY, CDR2 SYGVKD. CDR3 sequence: CASREGRYSYEQYF. In DNA, the CDR3 is TGTGCCAGCAGGGAGGGGAGGTACTCCTACGAGCAGTACTTC.

The chain carries TRBV11-3 and TRBJ1-1; no definite D call. CDR3 length equals 14 residues. V lost 1 base and J lost 4, with 10 bases in between. Germline V CDR1 and CDR2: SGHNT, YENEEA. Here the CDR3 reads CASSLVKASTEAFF. DNA for the CDR3: TGTGCCAGCAGCTTAGTGAAAGCCAGCACTGAAGCTTTCTTT.

CDR3 sequence reads: CASSLGLHTNQPQHF. As DNA, the CDR3 is TGTGCCAGCAGCTTGGGACTCCATACCAATCAGCCCCAGCATTTT. The chain employs TRBV11-3 and TRBJ1-5, with D possibly TRBD1 on 5 matching bases. Germline-derived CDR1 and CDR2 are SGHNT and YENEEA. The CDR3 covers 15 residues. Trimming took off 3 bases at V and 3 bases at J, with 12 bases between the two ends.